These T cell receptor beta chains were read from a single sample in a study of T cells in Graves' hyperthyroidism and ophthalmopathy. TCRdb fed the multiplex PCR reads into MiXCR, producing one record per CDR3 protein. Of around 500,000 distinct CDR3 sequences listed, about 20% are singletons. Sequenced material: blood. The origin of the receptors is a woman in her 70s with Graves' ophthalmopathy. Each CDR3 is given with its conserved first and last residue. D genes are given only for firm matches. Rows may omit the clone size; those that give it use once, few, many or a size class.

clone_size	d_call	cdr3_length	j_call	v_call	cdr3_aa	cdr3_nt
-	-	14	TRBJ2-7	TRBV7-9	CASSLHGAPYEQYF	TGTGCCAGCAGCTTACACGGGGCTCCCTACGAGCAGTACTTC
-	-	15	TRBJ2-3	TRBV11-2	CASSLQVAGTDTQYF	TGTGCCAGCAGCCTCCAAGTGGCAGGCACAGATACGCAGTATTTT
-	-	15	TRBJ1-3	TRBV2	CASSVYRVAGNTIYF	TGTGCCAGCAGTGTCTACAGGGTGGCTGGAAACACCATATATTTT
many	-	11	TRBJ2-7	TRBV18	CASSPADEQYF	TGTGCCAGCTCACCAGCGGACGAGCAGTACTTC
-	-	12	TRBJ2-5	TRBV2	CASRGSQETQYF	TGTGCCAGCAGGGGTTCCCAAGAGACCCAGTACTTC
many	-	14	TRBJ2-7	TRBV12-5	CASGLVTAVGEQYF	TGTGCTAGTGGTTTGGTAACGGCGGTCGGCGAGCAGTACTTC
-	TRBD2	13	TRBJ2-5	TRBV10-1	CASSDLAGETQYF	TGCGCCAGCAGTGATCTAGCGGGAGAGACCCAGTACTTC
few	TRBD1	15	TRBJ1-2	TRBV6-1	CASSPPDRVNYGYTF	TGTGCCAGCAGCCCCCCCGACAGGGTGAACTATGGCTACACCTTC
few	TRBD2	17	TRBJ2-3	TRBV28	CASSLSGLGESTDTQYF	TGTGCCAGCAGTTTATCAGGACTAGGTGAAAGCACAGATACGCAGTATTTT
few	-	15	TRBJ2-2	TRBV6-2/TRBV6-3	CASSYFFGQTGELFF	TGTGCCAGCAGTTACTTTTTTGGACAGACCGGGGAGCTGTTTTTT
-	-	15	TRBJ1-1	TRBV20-1	CSATTDRVRNTEAFF	TGCAGTGCTACAACTGATCGAGTACGTAACACTGAAGCTTTCTTT
-	TRBD1	15	TRBJ2-5	TRBV7-9	CASSTRQGIEETQYF	TGTGCCAGCAGCACAAGACAGGGTATAGAAGAGACCCAGTACTTC
-	-	14	TRBJ2-5	TRBV6-2/TRBV6-3	CASSYSTVTETQYF	TGTGCCAGCAGTTACTCGACCGTGACGGAGACCCAGTACTTC
-	-	15	TRBJ2-1	TRBV5-1	CASSSIAPLYNEQFF	TGCGCCAGCAGCTCAATAGCGCCTCTCTACAATGAGCAGTTCTTC
few	TRBD1	14	TRBJ2-7	TRBV10-3	CAISGQGGRYEQYF	TGTGCCATCAGTGGACAGGGCGGGCGATACGAGCAGTACTTC
few	TRBD2	14	TRBJ2-5	TRBV18	CASSPTSGEETQYF	TGTGCCAGCTCACCGACTAGCGGAGAAGAGACCCAGTACTTC
many	-	15	TRBJ2-1	TRBV7-2	CASSLGTSTYNEQFF	TGTGCCAGCAGCCTCGGAACAAGCACCTACAATGAGCAGTTCTTC
few	TRBD2	15	TRBJ2-7	TRBV30	CAWDPGLAGPTEQYF	TGTGCCTGGGACCCAGGACTAGCGGGACCGACCGAGCAGTACTTC
-	TRBD1	15	TRBJ2-1	TRBV7-7	CASSLGGQGLSEQFF	TGTGCTAGCAGCTTAGGAGGACAGGGGTTAAGTGAGCAGTTCTTC
few	TRBD1	14	TRBJ1-1	TRBV24-1	CATSDPGQGEGAFF	TGTGCCACCAGTGACCCCGGACAGGGCGAGGGAGCTTTCTTT
many	TRBD1	16	TRBJ1-2	TRBV6-1	CASTSPRQGQGYGYTF	TGTGCCAGCACTAGTCCCCGACAGGGTCAAGGCTATGGCTACACCTTC
many	-	16	TRBJ1-5	TRBV28	CASSLGGGYSNQPQHF	TGTGCCAGCAGTTTGGGAGGGGGTTATAGCAATCAGCCCCAGCATTTT
few	-	14	TRBJ1-4	TRBV30	CAWSGGRSNEKLFF	TGTGCCTGGAGTGGGGGACGGAGTAATGAAAAACTGTTTTTT
many	TRBD1	15	TRBJ2-1	TRBV29-1	CSVDGQRAGGDEQFF	TGCAGCGTTGACGGCCAGCGAGCAGGGGGCGATGAGCAGTTCTTC
-	-	15	TRBJ1-2	TRBV3-1	CASSYRGSGNYGYTF	TGTGCCAGCAGCTATCGGGGCAGCGGTAACTATGGCTACACCTTC
many	-	13	TRBJ2-5	TRBV6-1	CASSGPALGTQYF	TGTGCCAGCAGTGGACCCGCACTGGGGACCCAGTACTTC
-	-	15	TRBJ1-2	TRBV20-1	CSANKQGSSNYGYTF	TGCAGTGCTAACAAACAGGGAAGCTCTAACTATGGCTACACCTTC
few	-	12	TRBJ1-5	TRBV12-3/TRBV12-4	CASTFRGQPQHF	TGTGCCAGCACATTCAGGGGACAGCCCCAGCATTTT
once	TRBD1	15	TRBJ1-1	TRBV5-5	CASSTRTGLWTEAFF	TGTGCCAGCAGCACCCGGACAGGCTTGTGGACTGAAGCTTTCTTT
few	-	15	TRBJ1-1	TRBV5-1	CASSWGIGKDTEAFF	TGCGCCAGCAGCTGGGGGATCGGTAAAGACACTGAAGCTTTCTTT
-	-	14	TRBJ1-1	TRBV5-1	CASSLTLGLTEAFF	TGCGCCAGCAGCCTAACTCTTGGATTAACTGAAGCTTTCTTT
few	-	18	TRBJ2-4	TRBV9	CASSASRQAVGGKNIQYF	TGTGCCAGCAGCGCTTCCCGACAGGCCGTGGGGGGCAAAAACATTCAGTACTTC
-	TRBD2	17	TRBJ2-3	TRBV9	CASSVEASGRISDTQYF	TGTGCCAGCAGCGTAGAGGCTAGCGGGAGGATTTCAGATACGCAGTATTTT
few	-	14	TRBJ1-6	TRBV7-8	CASSLQGTNSPLHF	TGTGCCAGCAGCCTCCAGGGAACTAATTCACCCCTCCACTTT
-	TRBD2	15	TRBJ2-2	TRBV9	CASSVDSGRTGELFF	TGTGCCAGCAGCGTGGACAGCGGGAGAACCGGGGAGCTGTTTTTT
-	-	13	TRBJ2-2	TRBV7-3	CASSFENTGELFF	TGTGCCAGCAGCTTCGAGAACACCGGGGAGCTGTTTTTT
-	TRBD1	16	TRBJ2-2	TRBV20-1	CSATKPDRGDTGELFF	TGCAGTGCTACCAAGCCGGACAGGGGGGACACCGGGGAGCTGTTTTTT
-	TRBD1	16	TRBJ1-5	TRBV6-2/TRBV6-3	CASSTIQGAGNQPQHF	TGTGCCAGCAGTACAATCCAGGGGGCAGGCAATCAGCCCCAGCATTTT
-	-	15	TRBJ1-1	TRBV4-3	CASSQNPGVNTEAFF	TGCGCCAGCAGCCAAAACCCGGGGGTTAACACTGAAGCTTTCTTT
many	-	13	TRBJ1-1	TRBV28	CASQRGGDTEAFF	TGTGCCAGCCAAAGGGGGGGAGATACTGAAGCTTTCTTT
-	-	14	TRBJ1-3	TRBV12-3/TRBV12-4	CASSLSTEADTIYF	TGTGCCAGCAGTTTAAGCACCGAGGCAGACACCATATATTTT
few	-	14	TRBJ2-5	TRBV7-2	CASNPEMYQETQYF	TGTGCCAGCAACCCGGAAATGTACCAAGAGACCCAGTACTTC